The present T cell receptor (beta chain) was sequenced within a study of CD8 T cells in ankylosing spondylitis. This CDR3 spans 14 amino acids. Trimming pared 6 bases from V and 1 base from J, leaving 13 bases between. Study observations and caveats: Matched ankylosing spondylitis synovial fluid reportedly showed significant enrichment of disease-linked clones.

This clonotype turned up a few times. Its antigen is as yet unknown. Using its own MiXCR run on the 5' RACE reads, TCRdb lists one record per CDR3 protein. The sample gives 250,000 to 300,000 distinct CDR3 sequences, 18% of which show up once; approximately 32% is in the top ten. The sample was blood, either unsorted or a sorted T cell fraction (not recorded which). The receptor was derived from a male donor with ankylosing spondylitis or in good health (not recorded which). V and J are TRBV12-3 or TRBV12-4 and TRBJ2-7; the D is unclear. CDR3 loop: CASSPGINSYEQYF. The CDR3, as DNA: TGTGCCAGCAGCCCTGGGATAAATTCCTACGAGCAGTACTTC.